The 8 T cell receptor beta chains reported below all come from one sample, sequenced in a study of T-cell memory formation after mild COVID-19. TCRdb reanalysed the 5' RACE reads using MiXCR and keeps one entry per CDR3 protein. This sample has around 110,000 distinct CDR3 sequences; around an eighth occur once, and the top ten carry 39%. The sample taken for sequencing was PBMCs or a T cell subset sorted from them (not recorded which). Every receptor here comes from a man between 18 and 29 years old who had mild COVID-19 (a few samples of this study predate the infection). Cell type and time point are not known.

The chain carries TRBV7-2 and TRBJ2-7; the D is unclear. There are 14 residues in the CDR3. Looked up from germline, CDR1 is SGHTA and CDR2 is FQGNSA. V was trimmed by 5 bases and J by 3 bases, leaving 14 bases between them. CDR3 amino acids: CASSQIAGHYEQYV. The CDR3 DNA is TGTGCCAGCAGCCAGATCGCCGGTCACTACGAGCAGTACGTC.

The table lists this clonotype with a few counts. The chain couples TRBV6-5 to TRBJ2-5, with 11 bases matching TRBD2. The CDR3 length is 16 residues. The V and J ends lost 5 bases and 5 bases, in that order; junction bases with no gene match: 10. Germline V lookup: CDR1 MNHEY, CDR2 SVGAGI. CDR3 nucleotide sequence: TGTGCCAGCAGTCCGGGACGACTAGCGGGACTGGAGACCCAGTACTTC. Translating gives CASSPGRLAGLETQYF.

This clonotype was seen repeatedly, ten times or more. The chain employs TRBV15 and TRBJ2-3; D is ambiguous. The CDR3 runs 14 residues. Germline values: CDR1 LNHNV, CDR2 YYDKDF (reference sequence). The V and J ends lost 0 bases and 1 base respectively, with 5 bases between them. CDR3 in DNA: TGTGCCACCAGCAGAGAGGACGGCACAGATACGCAGTATTTT. This translates into CATSREDGTDTQYF.

This chain uses TRBV7-9 with TRBJ2-7; 7 nucleotides align to TRBD2. The V gene end was trimmed by 1 base and the J gene end by 3 bases; junction bases not matched to a gene: 3. Germline V gene data show CDR1 as SEHNR and CDR2 as FQNEAQ (reference sequence). The CDR3 has 14 amino acids. The CDR3 loop is CASSLDGLDYEQYF. The CDR3 DNA sequence: TGTGCCAGCAGCTTAGACGGACTAGACTACGAGCAGTACTTC.

V usage is TRBV11-2 and J usage is TRBJ2-2, with D possibly TRBD2 on 5 matching bases. V shed 2 bases and J shed 3 bases, with 13 bases lying between them. CDR3 size: 16 residues. CDR1 and CDR2 from the germline V gene are SGHAT and FQNNGV. The CDR3 loop reads CASSLSLVDYTGELFF. Here the CDR3 DNA reads TGTGCCAGCAGCTTAAGCCTAGTGGACTACACCGGGGAGCTGTTTTTT.

Ten or more counts support this clonotype. J is TRBJ2-3 and V is TRBV4-3; TRBD2 matches at 7 bases. The CDR3 runs to 16 residues. Germline values: CDR1 LGHNA, CDR2 YSLEER. V dropped 1 base and J dropped 6; count of bases not matched to a gene: 10. In DNA form, the CDR3 reads TGCGCCAGCAGCCAAGTTCAGCGGGGTAATCAGGATACGCAGTATTTT. Its translation is CASSQVQRGNQDTQYF.

The table lists this clonotype with a few counts. This chain links TRBV12-3 or TRBV12-4 with TRBJ1-6; a weak D match, TRBD1 (6 bases). The CDR3 covers 14 residues. V was trimmed by 5 bases and J by 7 bases, leaving 12 bases between them. The CDR3: CASSGQLGNSPLHF. The CDR3 DNA reads as TGTGCCAGCAGTGGACAGCTAGGAAATTCACCCCTCCACTTT.

This clonotype has just one count. No conserved phenylalanine or tryptophan is present at the end of the CDR3, so a read error is the likely explanation. This chain's CDR3 is CASSLHPASPLHY. The DNA for the CDR3 is TGTGCCAGCAGCTTGCATCCGGCTTCACCCCTCCACTAT. This sequence joins TRBV5-6 and TRBJ1-6; D is unresolved. V lost 1 base and J lost 9, with 8 bases in between. Germline-derived CDR1 and CDR2 are SGHDT and YYEEEE. CDR3 length: 13 residues.